The clone carrying this TCR beta chain occurred many times. These data are taken from a study of early T cells in non-severe SARS-CoV-2 infection. Trimming removed 0 bases from V and 5 bases from J, with 22 bases in between. The CDR3 has 18 amino acids. Per the germline V gene, CDR1 is LGHNA and CDR2 is YSLEER. One entry per CDR3 protein results from TCRdb running MiXCR on the 5' RACE reads. Of about 49,000 distinct CDR3 sequences listed, 5.5% to 6.5% are singletons. Sequenced here: whole blood, sampled at baseline. This clonotype was sampled from an adult who was a healthcare worker with PCR-confirmed SARS-CoV-2 infection or an uninfected control (not recorded which). This rearrangement joins TRBV4-3 to TRBJ1-1; maybe TRBD1 (5 bases). The CDR3: CASSQDLVRGRVDTEAFF. DNA for the CDR3: TGCGCCAGCAGCCAAGATCTTGTTAGGGGCAGGGTGGATACTGAAGCTTTCTTT.